What follows are 19 T cell receptor beta chains derived from one specimen sequenced in a study of CD4 T cell repertoires in COVID-19. The method was immunoSEQ multiplex PCR; TCRdb's version includes in-frame clones alone and lacks a portion of them. Altogether approximately 400 clones are present, about 8.5% being singletons, with the ten largest covering 15% to 19%. Antigen-reactive proliferating T cell lines came from CFSE-labeled cells given autologous monocytes and SARS-CoV-2 spike or nucleoprotein. Antigens of these TCRs are unknown. The sequenced sample was central memory CD4+ T cells, cultured in vitro, obtained after recovery from COVID-19. The receptors originated from a human donor who had COVID-19.

This clone is judged large. The rearrangement joins TRBV18 to TRBJ1-1, with D perhaps matching TRBD1 (5 bases). Trimming took off 3 bases at V and 1 base at J, with 15 bases between the two ends. CDR1 is KGHSH and CDR2 is LQKENI in the germline V gene. The CDR3 consists of 16 residues. This CDR3 is CASSPGSTGKNTEAFF. CDR3 sequence (DNA): TGTGCCAGCTCACCTGGGTCCACAGGAAAGAACACTGAAGCTTTCTTT.

Sample share makes this clone large. The chain employs TRBV6-5 and TRBJ2-2, with 7 bases fitting TRBD1. This CDR3 region has 15 residues. Unmatched junction bases numbered 5, after V lost 2 bases and J lost 5 bases. Germline V gene lookup returns CDR1 MNHEY and CDR2 SVGAGI. The CDR3 region has the DNA TGTGCCAGCAGTTACAGGGGGCTGGGAACCGGGGAGCTGTTTTTT. Residues: CASSYRGLGTGELFF.

By sample fraction, this clone is large. As DNA, the CDR3 is TGTGCCAGCAGCCACCGACCCACACCACTCTATGGCTACACCTTC. It translates to CASSHRPTPLYGYTF. This sequence joins TRBV14 and TRBJ1-2; D not certain. From germline, CDR1 is SGHDN and CDR2 FVKESK. The V and J ends lost 3 bases and 4 bases respectively, with 15 bases between them. This CDR3 is built from 15 residues.

Relative to its sample, this clone is medium-sized. The rearrangement uses TRBV6-5 and TRBJ1-2, with TRBD1 matching over 8 bases. There are 12 residues in the CDR3. V shed 8 bases, J shed 7 bases, and the junction held 6 bases outside the gene matches. CDR1 is MNHEY and CDR2 is SVGAGI in the germline V gene. The CDR3 DNA sequence: TGTGCCAGCCCAGGGGGCGCCTTTGGCTACACCTTC. Protein: CASPGGAFGYTF.

In its sample, this clone is medium-sized. CDR3 coding DNA: TGTGCCAGTAAAACACGCGGGTCCTCTGGAAACACCATATATTTT. Encoded protein: CASKTRGSSGNTIYF. The chain links TRBV19 to TRBJ1-3, with D unresolved. V lost 7 bases to trimming and J lost 0 bases, with 13 bases between them. Germline CDR1 reads LNHDA; CDR2 reads SQIVND (reference sequence). The CDR3 is 15 residues long.

By frequency in the sample, this clone is medium-sized (0.01 to 0.1%). The chain combines TRBV3-1 (or the pseudogene TRBV3-2) with TRBJ1-1; TRBD1 is a possible D gene (6 bases). The CDR3 has 14 amino acids. CDR1 is LGHDT and CDR2 is YNNKEL in the germline V gene (reference sequence). V was pared by 1 base and J by 10 bases, with 16 bases between. CDR3 sequence: CASSQVDSRGAAFF. CDR3 bases: TGTGCCAGCAGCCAAGTGGATTCCCGGGGGGCAGCTTTCTTT.

This chain connects TRBV19 to TRBJ2-3; 8 bases are shared with TRBD1. Germline CDR1 LNHDA, CDR2 SQIVND (reference sequence). With 3 bases clipped from V and 5 bases from J, the junction kept 4 bases outside the gene matches. The CDR3 totals 14 residues. The DNA of the CDR3 is TGTGCCAGTAGTATTTCTGACAGGGGAGATACGCAGTATTTT. It is translated as CASSISDRGDTQYF.

By sample share, this clone is large (0.1 to 1%). The chain links TRBV6-2 or TRBV6-3 to TRBJ2-3; D call uncertain. Per germline, CDR1 MNHEY and CDR2 SVGEGT. The CDR3 sequence is 15 residues long. V lost 5 bases to trimming and J lost 0 bases, with 12 bases between them. The CDR3 protein is CASSLVQASTDTQYF. The CDR3, as DNA: TGTGCCAGCAGTCTGGTGCAGGCTAGCACAGATACGCAGTATTTT.

The rearrangement links TRBV7-2 to TRBJ1-2; TRBD1 agrees at 8 bases. This CDR3 comprises 14 residues. The germline V gene has CDR1 SGHTA and CDR2 FQGNSA. Losses at the gene ends were 5 bases for V and 8 bases for J; bases not matched to a gene: 10. The CDR3 region has the DNA TGTGCCAGCAGCATAGACAGGGGATACGAGGGCTACACCTTC. As protein: CASSIDRGYEGYTF.

This clone counts as medium-sized. The chain employs TRBV28 and TRBJ1-2; D may be TRBD1 (5 bases). This CDR3 has 15 amino acids. In germline, CDR1 is MDHEN, CDR2 SYDVKM. Trimming left V 7 bases short and J 5 bases short, with 20 bases between. CDR3 nucleotide sequence: TGTGCCAGCACCAAATCTCGAGGGGCCCTTTATGGCTACACCTTC. Translated, it gives CASTKSRGALYGYTF.

In this sample, this clone is large. The chain links TRBV6-5 to TRBJ2-2; D unclear. Between the trimmed V and J ends, which lost 2 bases and 0 bases, there was a span of 10 bases. The CDR3 covers 16 residues. Germline V gene lookup returns CDR1 MNHEY and CDR2 SVGAGI. The CDR3 is CASSYARQPNTGELFF. In DNA, the CDR3 is TGTGCCAGCAGTTACGCCCGCCAACCGAACACCGGGGAGCTGTTTTTT.

By its share, this clone is large. The V and J genes are TRBV14 and TRBJ2-7; the D is unclear. Germline V CDR1 and CDR2: SGHDN, FVKESK. The CDR3 extends over 15 amino acids. Trimming took 3 bases from V and 7 from J, leaving 19 bases between them. The CDR3 protein is CASSHRFSGLGEQYF. DNA of the CDR3: TGTGCCAGCAGCCACCGGTTCTCCGGCTTAGGGGAGCAGTACTTC.

This sequence joins TRBV19 and TRBJ2-7, with D hard to call. The germline V gene encodes CDR1 LNHDA and CDR2 SQIVND (reference sequence). There are 13 residues in the CDR3. V lost 5 bases and J lost 2, with 10 bases in between. The CDR3 region has the DNA TGTGCCAGTAGTGGAGCTAGTACCTACGAGCAGTACTTC. Translating it yields CASSGASTYEQYF.

This clone is termed large (0.1 to 1%). The rearrangement uses TRBV21-1 and TRBJ1-1; whether TRBD1, the table's D call, matches the DNA was not checked. TRBV21-1 is shown as a pseudogene. CDR3 length: 18 amino acids. The CDR3 region is CASSKGGTGNAMNTEAFF. In DNA form, the CDR3 reads TGTGCCAGCAGCAAAGGGGGGACAGGCAACGCTATGAACACTGAAGCTTTCTTT.

This clone was seen a few times. CDR3 in DNA: TGTGCCAGCAGGCCAGGAGGACTAGCGGTTTTTAATGAGCAGTTCTTC. Encoded protein: CASRPGGLAVFNEQFF. This rearrangement joins TRBV5-6 to TRBJ2-1, with 10 nucleotides matching TRBD2. This CDR3 is 16 amino acids long. The V gene end was trimmed by 5 bases and the J gene end by 7 bases; junction bases not matched to a gene: 12. The germline gives CDR1 SGHDT, CDR2 YYEEEE.

By sample share, this clone is medium-sized. The chain recombines TRBV9 with TRBJ1-2, with TRBD1 as a possible D gene (6 bases). Germline V gene sequence: CDR1 SGDLS, CDR2 YYNGEE. The CDR3 consists of 13 residues. Trimming took off 0 bases at V and 8 bases at J, with 11 bases between the two ends. The CDR3 nucleotides read TGTGCCAGCAGCGTAGCGGGGGCCTTGGGCTACACCTTC. Its protein is CASSVAGALGYTF.

This clone is labeled medium-sized. The chain recombines TRBV6-1 with TRBJ2-7, with D perhaps being TRBD1 or TRBD2 (5 bases each). In germline, CDR1 is MNHNS, CDR2 SASEGT. The CDR3 loop spans 12 amino acids. Trimming removed 6 bases at V and 5 bases at J, with 11 bases between. CDR3 nucleotide sequence: TGTGCCAGCAGCCCCCGGGGCAACGAGCAGTACTTC. Amino acids: CASSPRGNEQYF.

By share, this clone ranks as medium-sized. This chain links TRBV5-1 with TRBJ2-2, with TRBD2 matching 16 bases. CDR3 size: 18 residues. Trimming at V came to 3 bases and at J to 5 bases, leaving 7 bases not matched to a gene. Germline lookup yields CDR1 SGHRS and CDR2 YFSETQ. The CDR3 sequence: CASSSGTSGGARTGELFF. DNA for the CDR3: TGCGCCAGCAGCTCCGGGACTAGCGGGGGGGCCCGTACCGGGGAGCTGTTTTTT.

By its share, this clone is large (0.1 to 1%). This chain joins TRBV5-1 and TRBJ1-5, with TRBD1 as a possible D gene (5 bases). CDR1 SGHRS and CDR2 YFSETQ come from the germline V gene. V lost 7 bases and J 3 bases, leaving 17 bases between the germline ends. The CDR3 runs to 15 residues. CDR3 protein: CASLFRGSLNQPQHF. The CDR3 nucleotides are TGCGCCAGCCTTTTTCGGGGCAGCCTCAATCAGCCCCAGCATTTT.